This T cell receptor (beta chain) was captured in a study of T-cell reconstitution after alpha-beta-depleted transplantation in children. The germline CDR1 and CDR2 sequences are SGHNT and YYREEE (reference sequence). The CDR3 length is 16 residues. V gave up 4 bases and J gave up 3 bases; unmatched junction bases: 11. This clonotype was found a few times. Its specificity is not known. A library of TCRbeta sequences, prepared with unique molecular identifiers, was generated. One entry per CDR3 protein, called by TCRdb with MiXCR from the PCR reads. This table has 90,000 to 100,000 distinct CDR3 sequences, 20% to 30% appearing once. Overall study findings and caveats: There were some patients whose high TCRbeta diversity at day 60 came from surviving recipient T cells and thymic progenitors. Diversity and T-cell counts at one year after transplant derived mostly from new T cells. Reported findings indicate that, about two months after transplant, alpha-beta T cells came from several hundred expanded clones, which were derived from non-depleted graft cells.

The clonotype was recovered from a boy between 2 and 15 years old with acute lymphoblastic leukemia, due to receive a stem cell transplant. The sequences come from PBMCs, collected before TCRalphabeta/CD19-depleted stem cell transplant. The V call is TRBV5-4, the J call TRBJ2-3; 7 bases match TRBD1. The CDR3: CASSRKTGDGTDTQYF. The DNA of the CDR3 is TGTGCCAGCAGCCGGAAAACAGGGGATGGGACAGATACGCAGTATTTT. Looking up the rest from reference TRBV5-4 and TRBJ2-3 gives the full variable domain: ETGVTQSPTHLIKTRGQQVTLRCSSQSGHNTVSWYQQALGQGPQFIFQYYREEENGRGNFPPRFSGLQFPNYSSELNVNALELDDSALYLCASSRKTGDGTDTQYFGPGTRLTVL.